The 22 T cell receptor beta chains below come from one sample, sequenced in a study of blood T cell repertoires in COVID-19. Data came from immunoSEQ multiplex PCR; TCRdb stores just in-frame clones and leaves some out. Of around 100,000 clones in the sample, roughly 80% were seen once. Sequencing used peripheral blood. The source of these receptors is a man aged 55 to 70 with active or convalescent COVID-19.

The rearrangement joins TRBV28 to TRBJ1-2, with TRBD1 as a possible D gene (6 bases). CDR1 MDHEN and CDR2 SYDVKM come from the germline V gene. The length of the CDR3 is 15 residues. The germline V and J ends were trimmed by 1 base and 3 bases, with 12 bases remaining between them. CDR3 in DNA: TGTGCCAGCAGTTTATCGGGGGGCGAGCACTATGGCTACACCTTC. Translating it yields CASSLSGGEHYGYTF.

This clone was counted a few times. The chain uses TRBV4-1 and TRBJ2-3, with 7 bases matching TRBD1. The junction had 6 bases not matched to a gene; V was cut back by 3 bases and J by 0 bases. Per the germline V gene, CDR1 is MGHRA and CDR2 is YSYEKL. The CDR3 has 16 amino acids. As DNA, the CDR3 is TGCGCCAGCAGCCATAGGGGGCAGACGAGCACAGATACGCAGTATTTT. This sequence encodes CASSHRGQTSTDTQYF.

This clone came up a few times. The CDR3 protein is CASSVVTGLEAFF. DNA for the CDR3: TGTGCCAGCAGCGTAGTGACGGGACTTGAAGCTTTCTTT. This chain joins TRBV9 and TRBJ1-1, with D maybe TRBD1 (5 bases). There are 13 residues in the CDR3. Germline-derived CDR1 and CDR2 are SGDLS and YYNGEE. With 0 bases removed from V and 7 bases from J, the gap between germline ends came to 10 bases.

The rearrangement links TRBV4-1 to TRBJ1-1; D may be TRBD1 (6 bases). V was cut by 5 bases and J by 1 base, with 14 bases left in between. Germline CDR1 and CDR2: MGHRA and YSYEKL. CDR3 size: 15 residues. CDR3 protein: CASSSRTVGNTEAFF. The CDR3, as DNA: TGCGCCAGCAGCTCCCGGACAGTGGGGAACACTGAAGCTTTCTTT.

A single count supports this clone. The chain links TRBV29-1 to TRBJ2-7, with D maybe TRBD1 (6 bases). The V and J ends lost 7 bases and 1 base respectively, with 11 bases between them. Germline values: CDR1 SQVTM, CDR2 ANQGSEA. The CDR3 sequence is 12 residues long. Here the CDR3 reads CSARDISYEQYF. CDR3 bases: TGCAGCGCACGGGACATATCCTACGAGCAGTACTTC.

The chain recombines TRBV28 with TRBJ2-6, with D possibly being TRBD1 (5 bases). V gave up 6 bases and J gave up 2 bases, with 11 bases separating them. Germline assignment: CDR1 MDHEN and CDR2 SYDVKM. The CDR3 runs to 15 residues. CDR3 nucleotide sequence: TGTGCCAGCAGCCCTCTAGGGGCTGGGGCCAACGTCCTGACTTTC. Translated, it gives CASSPLGAGANVLTF.

The V and J genes are TRBV6-5 and TRBJ2-3; D might be TRBD1 (5 bases). The V end was cut by 6 bases, the J end by 1 base, with 11 bases between. The CDR3 extends over 14 amino acids. Germline CDR1 is MNHEY and CDR2 is SVGAGI. The CDR3 here is CASSPGLRTDTQYF. In nucleotides, the CDR3 is TGTGCCAGCAGCCCAGGGTTGCGCACAGATACGCAGTATTTT.

This clone occurred a few times. In the same sample, other DNA sequences code for this CDR3. This sequence joins TRBV28 and TRBJ2-5; TRBD2 aligns across 8 bases. V lost 3 bases and J lost 2; bases outside the gene matches: 5. Germline V gene lookup returns CDR1 MDHEN and CDR2 SYDVKM. CDR3 length equals 15 residues. CDR3 nucleotide sequence: TGTGCCAGCAGTTTGACGGGAGGGGGGCAAGAGACCCAGTACTTC. Amino acids: CASSLTGGGQETQYF.

V gene TRBV5-4 combines with J gene TRBJ2-5; D call uncertain. V gave up 4 bases and J gave up 2 bases, with 9 bases separating them. Germline V gene data show CDR1 as SGHNT and CDR2 as YYREEE (reference sequence). The CDR3 has 13 amino acids. CDR3 DNA sequence: TGTGCCAGCAGCACAGCAACGCAAGAGACCCAGTACTTC. Translated, it gives CASSTATQETQYF.

The chain uses TRBV5-6 and TRBJ1-2, with 7 bases lining up with TRBD1. The V segment lost 4 bases and the J segment 4 bases; nucleotides outside the gene matches: 4. In germline, CDR1 is SGHDT, CDR2 YYEEEE. The CDR3 loop spans 13 amino acids. In nucleotides, the CDR3 is TGTGCCAGCAGCCTGACAGGGACCTATGGCTACACCTTC. This gives the protein CASSLTGTYGYTF.

This chain uses TRBV28 with TRBJ2-1, with 9 bases identical to TRBD2. The CDR3 is 16 amino acids. The germline CDR1 and CDR2 sequences are MDHEN and SYDVKM. V gave up 7 bases and J gave up 4 bases; unmatched junction bases: 11. The chain's CDR3 is CASTLGASGGYNEQFF. In DNA, the CDR3 is TGTGCCAGCACCTTAGGCGCAAGCGGGGGGTACAATGAGCAGTTCTTC. The entire variable domain, with the rest obtained from reference TRBV28 and TRBJ2-1, is as follows: DVKVTQSSRYLVKRTGEKVFLECVQDMDHENMFWYRQDPGLGLRLIYFSYDVKMKEKGDIPEGYSVSREKKERFSLILESASTNQTSMYLCASTLGASGGYNEQFFGPGTRLTVL.

The gene calls are TRBV6-5 and TRBJ2-3; D is undetermined. The ends were cut back, 0 bases at V and 2 bases at J, with 12 bases in the middle. Germline V gene lookup returns CDR1 MNHEY and CDR2 SVGAGI. This CDR3 is 16 amino acids long. CDR3 residues: CASSYSGLLSTDTQYF. In DNA, the CDR3 is TGTGCCAGCAGTTACTCTGGGCTCCTCTCCACAGATACGCAGTATTTT.

The chain couples TRBV6-5 to TRBJ2-2; D gene ambiguous. This CDR3 contains 14 residues. Trimming took 7 bases from V and 6 from J, leaving 15 bases between them. Germline lookup yields CDR1 MNHEY and CDR2 SVGAGI. As DNA, the CDR3 is TGTGCCAGCACCCAAGGCTCGGCGGCCGGGGAGCTGTTTTTT. Its protein product is CASTQGSAAGELFF.

This clone was seen more than once but under ten times. The V call is TRBV14, the J call TRBJ2-1; 13 nucleotides align to TRBD2. This CDR3 region has 13 residues. The germline CDR1 and CDR2 sequences are SGHDN and FVKESK. V shed 7 bases and J 8 bases; nucleotides not matched to a gene: 2. The CDR3 here is CASTGLAGDEQFF. For the CDR3, the DNA is TGTGCCAGCACCGGACTAGCGGGAGATGAGCAGTTCTTC.

This chain uses TRBV29-1 with TRBJ2-5; 10 bases are shared with TRBD2. Germline loops: CDR1 SQVTM, CDR2 ANQGSEA. V lost 0 bases, J lost 5 bases, and 6 bases stayed unmatched. The CDR3 consists of 15 residues. The CDR3 loop is CSVEELAGVRETQYF. In DNA form, the CDR3 reads TGCAGCGTTGAAGAGCTAGCGGGAGTGCGGGAGACCCAGTACTTC.

The chain joins TRBV2 to TRBJ2-2; possible D gene TRBD1, 6 bases. In germline, CDR1 is SNHLY, CDR2 FYNNEI. V lost 7 bases to trimming and J lost 2 bases, with 11 bases between them. The CDR3 has 14 residues. In nucleotides, the CDR3 is TGTGCCAGCAACCAGGGGATTAACACCGGGGAGCTGTTTTTT. It yields the protein CASNQGINTGELFF.

The gene calls are TRBV3-1 (or the pseudogene TRBV3-2) and TRBJ2-5; 8 bases map to TRBD2. This CDR3 spans 17 amino acids. Losses at the gene ends were 0 bases for V and 5 bases for J; bases not matched to a gene: 11. The germline CDR1 and CDR2 sequences are LGHDT and YNNKEL (reference sequence). Here the CDR3 reads CASSQDWGAGVGETQYF. The CDR3 DNA follows: TGTGCCAGCAGCCAAGACTGGGGAGCGGGAGTAGGGGAGACCCAGTACTTC.

V and J are TRBV4-3 and TRBJ2-2, with 7 bases fitting TRBD2. Per the germline V gene, CDR1 is LGHNA and CDR2 is YSLEER. V dropped 7 bases and J dropped 4; count of bases not matched to a gene: 6. CDR3 length: 14 amino acids. The CDR3 coding sequence is TGCGCCAGCACTTCGGGACTATTCACCGGGGAGCTGTTTTTT. The encoded protein is CASTSGLFTGELFF.

V gene TRBV5-1 combines with J gene TRBJ2-1, with 11 nucleotides matching TRBD2. The V segment lost 5 bases and the J segment 9 bases; nucleotides outside the gene matches: 10. Germline V gene sequence: CDR1 SGHRS, CDR2 YFSETQ. CDR3 size: 15 residues. CDR3 DNA sequence: TGCGCCAGCAGACCCATAGCGGGAGGGCCAGGTGAGCAGTTCTTC. Residues: CASRPIAGGPGEQFF.

The chain has TRBV19 and TRBJ1-5, with 7 nucleotides matching TRBD1. The length of the CDR3 is 14 residues. CDR1 and CDR2 (germline): LNHDA, SQIVND (reference sequence). V was pared by 6 bases and J by 6 bases, with 8 bases of the junction left unmatched. The CDR3 DNA reads as TGTGCCAGTAGCGACAGGGAGAGGAGTCAGCCCCAGCATTTT. It translates to CASSDRERSQPQHF. Full variable domain (outside the CDR3, taken from reference TRBV19 and TRBJ1-5): DGGITQSPKYLFRKEGQNVTLSCEQNLNHDAMYWYRQDPGQGLRLIYYSQIVNDFQKGDIAEGYSVSREKKESFPLTVTSAQKNPTAFYLCASSDRERSQPQHFGDGTRLSIL.

The chain carries TRBV7-9 and TRBJ1-3; D is ambiguous. The CDR3 totals 15 residues. The V end lost 5 bases, the J end lost 0 bases, and 11 bases lay between the germline ends. Germline assignment: CDR1 SEHNR and CDR2 FQNEAQ (reference sequence). The CDR3 loop reads CASSETLNSGNTIYF. In DNA, the CDR3 is TGTGCCAGCAGCGAAACCCTAAACTCTGGAAACACCATATATTTT.

The V gene is TRBV6-1, the J gene TRBJ1-5, with 9 positions matching TRBD1. Per germline, CDR1 MNHNS and CDR2 SASEGT. Trimming cost V 3 bases and J 6 bases; bases outside gene matches: 6. The CDR3 has 15 amino acids. The CDR3 DNA reads TGTGCCAGCAGTGATGACAGGGGGAGTGGTCAGCCCCAGCATTTT. This sequence encodes CASSDDRGSGQPQHF.